Following are 29 T cell receptor beta chains from one sample sequenced in a study of CD4 and CD8 cells across lung adenocarcinoma regions. One entry per CDR3 protein results from TCRdb running MiXCR on the PCR reads. The table shows roughly 7,100 distinct CDR3 sequences, with around 43% occurring only once. The sample was CD4+ T cells from the margin of a lung tumor. These receptors were taken from a male donor with lung adenocarcinoma. The CD4 and CD8 labels of this study may be unreliable.

This clonotype has a count of ten or more. No conserved phenylalanine or tryptophan ends this CDR3, so it is likely a read error. The genes are TRBV7-6 and TRBJ2-1; D is ambiguous. The CDR3 contains 16 residues. CDR1 is SGHVS, CDR2 FNYEAQ, per germline. Trimming took off 5 bases at V and 1 base at J, with 15 bases between the two ends. DNA of the CDR3: TGTGCCAGCAGCCCCTCCTACCCCAGTTCCTACAATGAGCAGTTCATC. Translation gives CASSPSYPSSYNEQFI.

In regard to this clonotype: With a much larger clone just one base away, this may be a read error. V gene TRBV6-1 combines with J gene TRBJ2-1; 7 bases line up with TRBD2. CDR3 length equals 16 residues. The V gene's germline CDR1 is MNHNS and CDR2 SASEGT. The CDR3 DNA reads as TGTGCCAGTAATAGCGGAGGTGGCGGGAGCTACAATGAGCAGTTATTC. Translated, it gives CASNSGGGGSYNEQLF.

This chain links TRBV12-5 with TRBJ1-1; the D is unclear. V was pared by 6 bases and J by 7 bases, with 9 bases between. The CDR3 extends over 11 amino acids. The germline V gene has CDR1 LGHNT and CDR2 FRNRAP. The CDR3 reads CASGRHSEAFF. The CDR3 nucleotides are TGTGCTAGTGGGCGGCACAGTGAAGCTTTCTTT. Variable domain in full (rest from reference TRBV12-5 and TRBJ1-1): DARVTQTPRHKVTEMGQEVTMRCQPILGHNTVFWYRQTMMQGLELLAYFRNRAPLDDSGMPKDRFSAEMPDATLATLKIQPSEPRDSAVYFCASGRHSEAFFGQGTRLTVV.

V gene TRBV5-1 combines with J gene TRBJ2-5; 9 bases fit TRBD1. Germline V gives CDR1 SGHRS, CDR2 YFSETQ. This CDR3 spans 15 amino acids. The V and J ends lost 4 bases and 5 bases, in that order; junction bases with no gene match: 9. The CDR3 protein is CASSPGQGPQETQYF. CDR3 DNA sequence: TGCGCCAGCAGCCCAGGACAGGGGCCACAGGAGACCCAGTACTTC.

V gene TRBV5-1 combines with J gene TRBJ2-1, with TRBD1 identical over 8 bases. V was clipped by 4 bases and J by 4 bases; unmatched bases: 10. The CDR3 covers 16 residues. CDR1 and CDR2 from the germline V gene are SGHRS and YFSETQ. Here the CDR3 reads CASSPGQGPSYNEQFF. In DNA form, the CDR3 reads TGCGCCAGCAGCCCAGGACAGGGCCCGAGTTACAATGAGCAGTTCTTC.

Turning to this clonotype: The junction does not match germline at one end; this may be a read error. The chain is built from TRBV12-3 or TRBV12-4 and TRBJ2-3; 8 nucleotides agree with TRBD2. The CDR3 length is 14 residues. CDR3 nucleotide sequence: TGTGCCAGCAGTCCGGGGGGGAACACATATACGCAGTATTTT. Its protein product is CASSPGGNTYTQYF.

This clonotype has ten or more counts. This chain joins TRBV7-2 and TRBJ2-5; 11 bases agree with TRBD2. The J segment lost 11 bases and the V segment lost 5 bases, leaving 10 bases of the junction unmatched. This CDR3 spans 14 amino acids. Germline CDR1 is SGHTA and CDR2 is FQGNSA. The CDR3 protein is CASSPGLAGGGQYF. The DNA for the CDR3 is TGTGCCAGCAGCCCAGGACTAGCGGGTGGAGGGCAGTACTTC.

This clonotype is large (0.1 to 1%) within its sample. The rearrangement uses TRBV6-1 and TRBJ2-5; D possibly matches TRBD1 or TRBD2 (5 bases each). The V and J ends lost 4 bases and 7 bases respectively, with 13 bases between them. The CDR3 covers 13 residues. Germline V gene data show CDR1 as MNHNS and CDR2 as SASEGT. CDR3 residues: CASSGGTSGTQYF. The CDR3 coding sequence is TGTGCCAGCAGTGGTGGGACGTCAGGGACCCAGTACTTC.

By share, this clonotype counts as medium-sized. The rearrangement joins TRBV6-1 to TRBJ2-1, with unresolved D. The length of the CDR3 is 11 residues. Germline V CDR1 and CDR2: MNHNS, SASEGT. V lost 1 base to trimming and J lost 14 bases, with 9 bases between them. CDR3 amino acids: CASSEDVTKFF. CDR3 nucleotide sequence: TGTGCCAGCAGTGAAGATGTTACGAAGTTCTTC.

This clonotype has a handful of counts. The gene calls are TRBV5-1 and TRBJ2-5, with 8 bases identical to TRBD2. This CDR3 contains 16 residues. After removal of 1 base from V and 5 bases from J, the junction contained 10 bases not matched to a gene. Germline-derived CDR1 and CDR2 are SGHRS and YFSETQ. The CDR3 sequence is CASSLRSRGGYETQYF. DNA of the CDR3: TGCGCCAGCAGCTTGAGGTCTCGGGGGGGTTATGAGACCCAGTACTTC. The full variable domain, completed using reference TRBV5-1 and TRBJ2-5, is KAGVTQTPRYLIKTRGQQVTLSCSPISGHRSVSWYQQTPGQGLQFLFEYFSETQRNKGNFPGRFSGRQFSNSRSEMNVSTLELGDSALYLCASSLRSRGGYETQYFGPGTRLLVL.

J is TRBJ2-1 and V is TRBV6-1, with 7 bases identical to TRBD2. The CDR3 runs to 17 residues. The germline V gene encodes CDR1 MNHNS and CDR2 SASEGT. Unmatched junction bases numbered 14, after V lost 4 bases and J lost 5 bases. CDR3 residues: CASSGYPASGPDNEQFF. Written as DNA, the CDR3 is TGTGCCAGCAGTGGATACCCCGCTAGCGGACCTGACAATGAGCAGTTCTTC.

The rearrangement uses TRBV27 and TRBJ2-3; D call uncertain. Trimming removed 3 bases from V and 1 base from J, with 11 bases in between. Germline V lookup: CDR1 MNHEY, CDR2 SMNVEV (reference sequence). This CDR3 region has 15 residues. The CDR3 bases are TGTGCCAGCAGTTTCCGGGCAGGTGGCACAGATACGCAGTATTTT. Amino acids: CASSFRAGGTDTQYF.

The J gene is TRBJ2-3, the V gene TRBV10-3; D is tentatively TRBD1 or TRBD2 (5 bases each). V was pared by 4 bases and J by 7 bases, with 15 bases between. Germline V gives CDR1 ENHRY, CDR2 SYGVKD. This CDR3 is built from 14 residues. The CDR3 loop is CAISGLWGKNTQYF. The CDR3 bases are TGTGCCATCAGTGGTCTCTGGGGGAAAAATACGCAGTATTTT.

This clonotype occurred once. It may be a read error: a sequence one base away is much more abundant. The chain has TRBV6-4 and TRBJ2-1, with a possible D match to TRBD1 (6 bases). Germline V gene data show CDR1 as MRHNA and CDR2 as SNTAGT. This CDR3 is 15 amino acids long. V was clipped by 5 bases and J by 4 bases, with 15 bases between them. The CDR3 DNA reads TGTGCCAGCAGTCTCAGGGGCGAGGATTACAATGAGCAGTTCTTC. Encoded protein: CASSLRGEDYNEQFF.

For this clonotype: A junction boundary mismatches the germline segment, possibly from a read error. This chain connects TRBV10-2 to TRBJ2-3; D is possibly TRBD2 (6 bases). The CDR3 is 14 amino acids. Germline lookup yields CDR1 WSHSY and CDR2 SAAADI. The CDR3 region is CAGSGRQGGETQYF. Written as DNA, the CDR3 is TGTGCGGGCAGTGGGAGGCAGGGCGGCGAGACCCAGTATTTT.

A remark on this clonotype: This is likely a read error, given that the CDR3 carries no conserved phenylalanine or tryptophan at its end. Because the CDR3's place on the DNA is in doubt, the DNA is left out and the CDR3 is given as listed by TCRdb. This sequence joins TRBV7-3 and TRBJ2-1; the D segment call TRBD1 is taken from the table without a DNA check. The CDR3 contains 11 residues when both ends are counted. Germline CDR1 SGHTA, CDR2 FQGTGA. This chain's CDR3 is CRGPAGCRAVS.

The chain recombines TRBV12-3 or TRBV12-4 with TRBJ2-3, with TRBD2 matching 8 bases. Losses at the gene ends were 6 bases for V and 9 bases for J; bases not matched to a gene: 14. The CDR3 covers 15 residues. The CDR3 nucleotides read TGTGCCAGCAGGAACGGGGGGGCGAACAAAGAGACGCAGTATTTT. Amino acids: CASRNGGANKETQYF.

The genes are TRBV6-1 and TRBJ2-1; 9 positions agree with TRBD1. This CDR3 has 15 residues. Germline CDR1 reads MNHNS; CDR2 reads SASEGT. V lost 4 bases and J lost 6; bases outside the gene matches: 7. CDR3 sequence (DNA): TGTGCCAGCAGTGGCCCCGGGACAGGGCCCAATGAGCAGTTCTTC. Translated, it gives CASSGPGTGPNEQFF.

The V call is TRBV10-2, the J call TRBJ2-5; the D is unclear. The CDR3 is 11 residues long. Germline loops: CDR1 WSHSY, CDR2 SAAADI. V shed 6 bases and J shed 3 bases, with 5 bases lying between them. The chain's CDR3 is CASRREETQYF. CDR3 coding DNA: TGCGCCAGCAGAAGGGAAGAGACCCAGTACTTC.

The V call is TRBV7-2, the J call TRBJ2-2; 8 bases agree with TRBD1. CDR1 and CDR2 (germline): SGHTA, FQGNSA. The CDR3 is 15 residues long. The trim removed 0 bases at V and 8 bases at J, leaving 5 bases unmatched. CDR3 bases: TGTGCCAGCAGCTTAGCGGGGACAGGTAGAGGGGAGCTGTTTTTT. Its translation is CASSLAGTGRGELFF.

The rearrangement joins TRBV4-3 to TRBJ1-1; no definite D call. CDR1 and CDR2 (germline): LGHNA, YSLEER. The CDR3 sequence is 14 residues long. Trimming left V 0 bases short and J 4 bases short, with 9 bases between. CDR3 sequence: CASSQDPWGTEAFF. The CDR3 nucleotides are TGCGCCAGCAGCCAAGATCCCTGGGGCACTGAAGCTTTCTTT.

About this clonotype: Given the absence of the conserved phenylalanine or tryptophan at the CDR3 end, a read error is likely. It is unclear where the CDR3 begins or ends on the DNA, so no DNA is shown, and the CDR3 is as TCRdb lists it. This chain connects TRBV7-2 to TRBJ2-5; the D call TRBD2 from the table was never checked on the DNA. The CDR3 spans 15 amino acids, including both terminal residues. Germline CDR1 reads SGHTA; CDR2 reads FQGNSA. CDR3 residues: CASSLYAGGRQTQFS.

This sequence joins TRBV7-8 and TRBJ2-1; TRBD2 matches 11 bases. The CDR3 spans 14 residues. CDR1 is SGHVS and CDR2 is FQNEAQ in the germline V gene. Unmatched junction bases numbered 3, after V lost 5 bases and J lost 6 bases. CDR3 sequence reads: CASSLLAGANEQFF. CDR3 in DNA: TGTGCCAGCAGCCTACTAGCGGGAGCCAATGAGCAGTTCTTC.

This clonotype was picked up many times. This sequence joins TRBV4-2 and TRBJ2-1; 11 bases fit TRBD2. Germline V gene lookup returns CDR1 LGHNA and CDR2 YNFKEQ. This CDR3 spans 21 amino acids. The V gene end was trimmed by 0 bases and the J gene end by 3 bases; junction bases not matched to a gene: 16. CDR3 region: CASSQERLLPGLADLYNEQFF. DNA of the CDR3: TGTGCCAGCAGCCAAGAAAGACTCCTTCCGGGACTAGCGGACCTCTACAATGAGCAGTTCTTC.

The chain carries TRBV12-3 or TRBV12-4 and TRBJ1-1, with D maybe TRBD1 (6 bases). This CDR3 has 13 residues. Trimming pared 4 bases from V and 3 bases from J, leaving 9 bases between. The CDR3 here is CASSSEGDTEAFF. CDR3 in DNA: TGTGCCAGCAGTTCCGAGGGGGACACTGAAGCTTTCTTT.

Regarding this clonotype: At one end the junction does not follow the germline gene, possibly because of a read error. The genes are TRBV6-5 and TRBJ2-3; 9 bases align to TRBD2. The CDR3 covers 18 residues. CDR1 is MNHEY and CDR2 is SVGAGI in the germline V gene. The CDR3 spells CASSYSLPWREGTDTLYF. In nucleotides, the CDR3 is TGTGCCAGCAGTTACTCGTTACCTTGGCGGGAGGGCACAGATACGCTGTATTTT.

This clonotype showed up just a few times. This chain uses TRBV2 with TRBJ2-1; 7 bases map to TRBD1. The DNA end is more similar to TRBJ2-5, so the J call may be wrong. This CDR3 has 15 amino acids. The germline V gene has CDR1 SNHLY and CDR2 FYNNEI. The CDR3 protein is CASSSTGQAQETQYF. Written as DNA, the CDR3 is TGTGCCAGCAGCTCGACAGGGCAGGCTCAAGAGACCCAGTACTTC.

This clonotype occurred a few times. This rearrangement joins TRBV6-1 to TRBJ2-1; D gene ambiguous. V was shortened by 8 bases and J by 6 bases, with 14 bases between the two germline ends. This CDR3 contains 13 residues. The germline gives CDR1 MNHNS, CDR2 SASEGT. CDR3 protein: CASEEERFNEQFF. In DNA, the CDR3 is TGTGCCAGCGAGGAAGAACGGTTCAATGAGCAGTTCTTC.

The V and J genes are TRBV6-5 and TRBJ2-3, with D perhaps matching TRBD1 or TRBD2 (6 bases each). The CDR3 consists of 15 residues. The ends were cut back, 9 bases at V and 4 bases at J, with 20 bases in the middle. Looked up from germline, CDR1 is MNHEY and CDR2 is SVGAGI. CDR3 nucleotide sequence: TGTGCCAGGGGTTACGGGGGCAGTGGCCCAGATACGCAGTATTTT. This encodes CARGYGGSGPDTQYF.